This T cell receptor beta chain is drawn from a study of cytomegalovirus exposure and HLA in healthy donors. Germline-derived CDR1 and CDR2 are SGHDN and FVKESK. Trimming took 1 base from V and 0 from J, leaving 9 bases between them. This CDR3 has 15 amino acids. Primers included in the PCR were 60 Vbeta and 13 Jbeta primers. Using immunoSEQ multiplex PCR, the repertoire was profiled, and TCRdb retains in-frame clones only, with some absent. The table has under 130,000 clones, 83% seen once; the top ten hold 6% to 7.5%. This chain links TRBV14 with TRBJ1-1, with D unresolved. This TCR came from a man between 18 and 29 years old in good health and CMV-seronegative. Sequencing was performed on PBMCs. The CDR3: CASSQVEQLNTEAFF. CDR3 sequence (DNA): TGTGCCAGCAGCCAAGTGGAACAGCTGAACACTGAAGCTTTCTTT. The variable domain in full, with the rest retrieved from reference TRBV14 and TRBJ1-1, is EAGVTQFPSHSVIEKGQTVTLRCDPISGHDNLYWYRRVMGKEIKFLLHFVKESKQDESGMPNNRFLAERTGGTYSTLKVQPAELEDSGVYFCASSQVEQLNTEAFFGQGTRLTVV.